This passage covers 25 T cell receptor beta chains from one sample sequenced in a study of Ad26.COV2.S vaccination and SARS-CoV-2 variants (dated by TCRdb to the early 2020s). The library was generated by the immunoSEQ multiplex PCR assay. TCRdb stores this immuneACCESS table with in-frame sequences only. Part of the clones is absent; in the studies checked, under half of the shortfall reflects unresolved V genes, and no reason is known for the rest. Present in this sample are about 350,000 clones, about 90% of which were seen just once. The ten largest clonotypes hold 3.5% to 4.5% of the sample. This specimen's time point label, per the study, means: individuals recovered from natural SARS-CoV-2 infection. Sample: peripheral blood, taken after recovery from COVID-19. The receptors here all came from a human donor who had recovered from COVID-19.

The table lists this clone with a few counts. V gene TRBV6-6 combines with J gene TRBJ1-6; D perhaps matches TRBD1 (6 bases). V lost 4 bases, J lost 11 bases, and 15 bases lay in between. Looked up from germline, CDR1 is MNHNY and CDR2 is SVGAGI (reference sequence). The CDR3 has 14 amino acids. The CDR3 DNA is TGTGCCAGCAGTTCCACGGGCAGGGGTCCACCCCTCCACTTT. This gives the protein CASSSTGRGPPLHF.

The rearrangement links TRBV6-5 to TRBJ1-1; weak D call: TRBD1 (5 bases). V lost 8 bases and J lost 0, with 13 bases in between. Germline V gene sequence: CDR1 MNHEY, CDR2 SVGAGI. This CDR3 region has 14 residues. CDR3 loop: CASGSGIMNTEAFF. The CDR3, as DNA: TGTGCCAGCGGATCAGGGATTATGAACACTGAAGCTTTCTTT.

The chain combines TRBV6-5 with TRBJ1-1; D is unclear. The germline V and J ends were trimmed by 0 bases and 0 bases, with 8 bases remaining between them. CDR1 is MNHEY, CDR2 SVGAGI, per germline. The length of the CDR3 is 15 residues. Here the CDR3 DNA reads TGTGCCAGCAGTTACTCGCGTGTTGTGAACACTGAAGCTTTCTTT. Translation: CASSYSRVVNTEAFF.

This rearrangement joins TRBV7-2 to TRBJ2-7; 7 nucleotides align to TRBD2. The CDR3 is 15 amino acids. Germline CDR1 is SGHTA and CDR2 is FQGNSA. The trim removed 2 bases at V and 0 bases at J, leaving 4 bases unmatched. DNA of the CDR3: TGTGCCAGCAGCTTAAGCGGGGCAATCTCCTACGAGCAGTACTTC. Protein product: CASSLSGAISYEQYF.

The chain carries TRBV6-7 and TRBJ1-5; 7 positions agree with TRBD1. TRBV6-7 is marked as an open reading frame, function uncertain. This CDR3 contains 13 residues. With V trimmed by 2 bases and J by 9 bases, 4 bases remained unmatched. DNA of the CDR3: TGTGCCAGCAGTTACGGCAGGGGGTTGCCCCAGCATTTT. It encodes CASSYGRGLPQHF.

The chain joins TRBV19 to TRBJ2-4; D might be TRBD2 (6 bases). The V and J ends lost 7 bases and 3 bases respectively, with 22 bases between them. The CDR3 has 17 residues. CDR1 and CDR2 from the germline V gene are LNHDA and SQIVND (reference sequence). CDR3 coding DNA: TGTGCCAGTACTCCGGGGGTCGGCAGGGAAGGCAAAAACATTCAGTACTTC. Protein product: CASTPGVGREGKNIQYF.

This clone was found once. The V and J genes are TRBV6-5 and TRBJ2-1; D is unresolved. CDR3 length: 13 residues. V lost 5 bases, J lost 7 bases, and 12 bases lay in between. Per germline, CDR1 MNHEY and CDR2 SVGAGI. The CDR3 is CASSTSTPNEQFF. The CDR3 nucleotides are TGTGCCAGCAGTACATCAACCCCGAATGAGCAGTTCTTC.

The chain is built from TRBV5-1 and TRBJ2-1; TRBD1 or TRBD2 may be the D gene (5 bases each). The CDR3 is 13 residues long. In germline, CDR1 is SGHRS, CDR2 YFSETQ. Trimming removed 4 bases from V and 8 bases from J, with 13 bases in between. The CDR3 DNA sequence: TGCGCCAGCAGCCATAATTTGGGGGATGAGCAGTTCTTC. This codes for CASSHNLGDEQFF. Looking up the rest from reference TRBV5-1 and TRBJ2-1 gives the full variable domain: KAGVTQTPRYLIKTRGQQVTLSCSPISGHRSVSWYQQTPGQGLQFLFEYFSETQRNKGNFPGRFSGRQFSNSRSEMNVSTLELGDSALYLCASSHNLGDEQFFGPGTRLTVL.

There are a few counts of this clone. The chain combines TRBV2 with TRBJ1-1; 7 positions agree with TRBD1. The length of the CDR3 is 12 residues. CDR1 and CDR2 (germline): SNHLY, FYNNEI. V shed 7 bases and J 8 bases; nucleotides not matched to a gene: 7. The CDR3 DNA reads as TGTGCCAGCACCGACAGGGTCCAGGAAGCTTTCTTT. Protein product: CASTDRVQEAFF.

This clone was counted a single time. The chain is built from TRBV27 and TRBJ1-2; no firm D call. Germline CDR1 reads MNHEY; CDR2 reads SMNVEV (reference sequence). The V end lost 2 bases, the J end lost 3 bases, and 7 bases lay between the germline ends. This CDR3 contains 13 residues. CDR3 amino acids: CASSLRRDYGYTF. CDR3 DNA sequence: TGTGCCAGCAGTTTAAGGCGGGACTATGGCTACACCTTC.

The chain is built from TRBV5-1 and TRBJ1-5; no reliable D call. Trimming shortened V by 4 bases and J by 0 bases, and 11 bases separated the two germline ends. Germline values: CDR1 SGHRS, CDR2 YFSETQ. This CDR3 contains 15 residues. Here the CDR3 reads CASSLTGNSNQPQHF. CDR3 coding DNA: TGCGCCAGCAGCCTGACGGGTAATAGCAATCAGCCCCAGCATTTT.

This clone was recorded once. The chain employs TRBV2 and TRBJ2-5; a possible D gene is TRBD1 (6 bases). CDR1 and CDR2 from the germline V gene are SNHLY and FYNNEI. V was cut by 7 bases and J by 2 bases, with 14 bases left in between. This CDR3 contains 14 residues. In DNA, the CDR3 is TGTGCCAGCATTCGCAACAGGGTACAAGAGACCCAGTACTTC. Translating gives CASIRNRVQETQYF.

This chain uses TRBV19 with TRBJ1-5; no clear D. V gave up 0 bases and J gave up 0 bases, with 21 bases separating them. Germline CDR1 LNHDA, CDR2 SQIVND (reference sequence). This CDR3 region has 20 residues. The CDR3 spells CASSIDRRNTNYYSNQPQHF. The CDR3, as DNA: TGTGCCAGTAGTATAGATCGCAGGAACACCAATTATTATAGCAATCAGCCCCAGCATTTT.

The genes are TRBV6-1 and TRBJ2-1; D perhaps matches TRBD1 (6 bases). V gave up 2 bases and J gave up 15 bases, with 11 bases separating them. The CDR3 runs to 11 residues. Germline V gene data show CDR1 as MNHNS and CDR2 as SASEGT. CDR3 protein: CASSETGIGFF. The CDR3 region has the DNA TGTGCCAGCAGTGAAACAGGGATAGGGTTCTTC.

This clone has only one observation. The V and J genes are TRBV27 and TRBJ2-7; D not resolved. Germline V gives CDR1 MNHEY, CDR2 SMNVEV (reference sequence). Between the trimmed V and J ends, which lost 4 bases and 0 bases, there was a span of 13 bases. The CDR3 runs to 15 residues. The CDR3 reads CASSSLLGTSYEQYF. The CDR3 DNA sequence: TGTGCCAGCAGTTCCCTCTTAGGCACCTCCTACGAGCAGTACTTC.

V is TRBV4-3 and J is TRBJ1-2, with D maybe TRBD1 (6 bases). CDR1 is LGHNA and CDR2 is YSLEER in the germline V gene. Trimming removed 3 bases at V and 6 bases at J, with 29 bases between. The CDR3 runs 19 residues. The CDR3 region is CASSQALSGAIGRLNGYTF. CDR3 nucleotides: TGCGCCAGCAGCCAGGCACTCTCGGGGGCCATCGGGAGGTTAAATGGCTACACCTTC.

The chain has TRBV5-8 and TRBJ1-5; D gene unclear. The CDR3 loop spans 16 amino acids. V lost 1 base, J lost 4 bases, and 15 bases lay in between. Germline assignment: CDR1 SGHTS and CDR2 YDEGEE. The CDR3 is CASSLSRLGRNQPQHF. The CDR3 region has the DNA TGTGCCAGCAGCTTGTCGCGGTTGGGCAGAAATCAGCCCCAGCATTTT.

This rearrangement joins TRBV7-2 to TRBJ2-3; D gene ambiguous. The germline CDR1 and CDR2 sequences are SGHTA and FQGNSA. V lost 1 base to trimming and J lost 7 bases, with 12 bases between them. There are 14 residues in the CDR3. The CDR3 protein is CASSLGDSRNTQYF. The CDR3 coding sequence is TGTGCCAGCAGCTTAGGCGACTCAAGGAATACGCAGTATTTT.

The rearrangement uses TRBV19 and TRBJ1-1, with D perhaps matching TRBD1 (6 bases). The CDR3 sequence is 13 residues long. Per germline, CDR1 LNHDA and CDR2 SQIVND (reference sequence). The V and J ends lost 6 bases and 3 bases respectively, with 11 bases between them. The CDR3 DNA reads TGTGCCAGTAGCCAGGGGTTCGACACTGAAGCTTTCTTT. Translating it yields CASSQGFDTEAFF.

This chain connects TRBV20-1 to TRBJ1-1; 8 nucleotides align to TRBD1. Germline assignment: CDR1 DFQATT and CDR2 SNEGSKA (reference sequence). The CDR3 extends over 11 amino acids. The CDR3 sequence: CSAQGGLEAFF. The CDR3 DNA is TGCAGCGCACAGGGGGGCCTTGAAGCTTTCTTT.

The V call is TRBV7-6, the J call TRBJ2-1; 8 nucleotides match TRBD2. This CDR3 is built from 17 residues. Germline V gives CDR1 SGHVS, CDR2 FNYEAQ. V shed 4 bases, J shed 0 bases, and the junction held 8 bases outside the gene matches. The CDR3 region is CASSSPGGVSSYNEQFF. CDR3 in DNA: TGTGCCAGCAGCTCCCCGGGGGGGGTGAGCTCCTACAATGAGCAGTTCTTC.

V is TRBV4-3 and J is TRBJ1-5; D not resolved. V shed 0 bases and J shed 5 bases, with 8 bases lying between them. CDR3 length: 14 amino acids. Germline assignment: CDR1 LGHNA and CDR2 YSLEER. CDR3 loop: CASSQDPVYQPQHF. DNA for the CDR3: TGCGCCAGCAGCCAAGATCCAGTTTATCAGCCCCAGCATTTT.

The chain combines TRBV7-2 with TRBJ2-1; a possible D gene is TRBD1 (6 bases). Germline assignment: CDR1 SGHTA and CDR2 FQGNSA. With 0 bases removed from V and 5 bases from J, the gap between germline ends came to 8 bases. CDR3 length: 14 residues. This chain's CDR3 is CASSLAAGDNEQFF. DNA for the CDR3: TGTGCCAGCAGCTTAGCTGCAGGGGACAATGAGCAGTTCTTC.

The chain recombines TRBV4-1 with TRBJ2-3; D unresolved. This CDR3 is 16 amino acids long. Germline V gene lookup returns CDR1 MGHRA and CDR2 YSYEKL. The V gene lost 3 bases and the J gene lost 1 base, with 14 bases spanning the gap. CDR3 region: CASSQRPNRGTDTQYF. The CDR3 DNA follows: TGCGCCAGCAGCCAGAGGCCCAACCGGGGCACAGATACGCAGTATTTT.

The rearrangement links TRBV10-3 to TRBJ2-3, with D possibly being TRBD2 (6 bases). CDR3 length: 14 amino acids. Trimming removed 10 bases at V and 9 bases at J, with 23 bases between. CDR1 is ENHRY, CDR2 SYGVKD, per germline. The CDR3 DNA reads as TGTGCCACCACGACTAGTCGAGACAAGGCGACGCAGTATTTT. The encoded protein is CATTTSRDKATQYF.